This TCR beta chain emerged from a study of blood T cells in healthy people across ages. With a J-beta primer mix and a sample-barcoded 5' primer, a second PCR ran about 6 to 11 cycles. TCRdb used MiXCR to reprocess the 5' RACE reads, holding one entry per CDR3 protein. Of about 1 million distinct CDR3 sequences in the sample, 35% to 55% were seen once. Findings and caveats of the study: Age showed a roughly linear inverse relationship with TCR beta diversity per million T cells.

A remark on this clonotype: Its target is unknown.

Trimming stripped 6 bases from V and 7 bases from J, with 8 bases between. Germline CDR1 is LNHNV and CDR2 is YYDKDF (reference sequence). The CDR3 runs to 11 residues. The genes are TRBV15 and TRBJ2-3; D call uncertain. The sequence was obtained from a woman aged 55-75 years in good health. The material sequenced was blood. CDR3: CATRGLNTQYF. The CDR3 DNA reads TGTGCCACCAGGGGTTTGAATACGCAGTATTTT.